This entry lists 14 T cell receptor beta chains sequenced from one sample in a study of T cells in pancreatic ductal adenocarcinoma. Produced via immunoSEQ multiplex PCR; TCRdb's table is partial and in-frame only. This repertoire shows 12,000 or so clones, 75% to 90% found once; its top ten account for 18%. Surgery without prior neoadjuvant therapy was the treatment of the selected pancreatic ductal adenocarcinoma patients. The sequenced sample was PBMCs. The origin of the receptors is a human donor with pancreatic ductal adenocarcinoma.

The chain carries TRBV5-1 and TRBJ2-3; the match to TRBD2 covers 9 bases. The germline V gene has CDR1 SGHRS and CDR2 YFSETQ. The CDR3 spans 15 residues. The J segment lost 2 bases and the V segment lost 5 bases, leaving 6 bases of the junction unmatched. CDR3 loop: CASSSGTSLTDTQYF. CDR3 nucleotide sequence: TGCGCCAGCAGTTCCGGGACTAGCCTCACAGATACGCAGTATTTT.

This clone was found a few times. The chain combines TRBV19 with TRBJ2-7; D call uncertain. V was cut by 3 bases and J by 2 bases, with 14 bases left in between. CDR3 length: 15 amino acids. The germline gives CDR1 LNHDA, CDR2 SQIVND (reference sequence). In DNA form, the CDR3 reads TGTGCCAGTAGTATTCGGACGGGCCTACCCTACGAGCAGTACTTC. Translated, it gives CASSIRTGLPYEQYF.

The CDR3 loop is CARAGSVAGGTSSTDTQYF. CDR3 in DNA: TGTGCCAGAGCGGGCTCGGTAGCGGGAGGGACCTCGAGCACAGATACGCAGTATTTT. The chain carries TRBV2 and TRBJ2-3; the match to TRBD2 covers 11 bases. The CDR3 is 19 residues long. The germline V gene has CDR1 SNHLY and CDR2 FYNNEI. V lost 9 bases and J lost 0; bases outside the gene matches: 17.

CDR3 bases: TGTGCCAGCAGTACCCGAATTAGCGGGGGAAAGACCCAGTACTTC. Residues: CASSTRISGGKTQYF. J is TRBJ2-5 and V is TRBV6-4; 9 bases are a match to TRBD2. Germline CDR1 and CDR2: MRHNA and SNTAGT. The CDR3 runs 15 residues. The V segment lost 5 bases and the J segment 6 bases; nucleotides outside the gene matches: 10.

In this sample, this clone turned up a few times. The V call is TRBV11-3, the J call TRBJ2-3; possibly TRBD1 for D (6 bases). The germline gives CDR1 SGHNT, CDR2 YENEEA. V was shortened by 6 bases and J by 5 bases, with 9 bases between the two germline ends. The CDR3 extends over 12 amino acids. The CDR3 region is CASSLQGDTQYF. The CDR3 DNA sequence: TGTGCCAGCAGTTTACAGGGAGATACGCAGTATTTT.

The rearrangement uses TRBV19 and TRBJ2-1; 9 bases are a match to TRBD1. CDR1 is LNHDA, CDR2 SQIVND, per germline (reference sequence). This CDR3 has 15 residues. Unmatched junction bases numbered 6, after V lost 4 bases and J lost 5 bases. CDR3 sequence (DNA): TGTGCCAGTAGTACCGGACAGGGGAAAAACAATGAGCAGTTCTTC. Translated, it gives CASSTGQGKNNEQFF.

J is TRBJ2-1 and V is TRBV5-1; TRBD1 is a possible D gene (6 bases). Between the trimmed V and J ends, which lost 0 bases and 2 bases, there was a span of 9 bases. The germline V gene has CDR1 SGHRS and CDR2 YFSETQ. CDR3 length: 15 residues. Here the CDR3 DNA reads TGCGCCAGCAGCTTGGCAGGGGACCCCTACAATGAGCAGTTCTTC. Translation gives CASSLAGDPYNEQFF. Using reference TRBV5-1 and TRBJ2-1 for the parts outside the CDR3, the full variable domain is KAGVTQTPRYLIKTRGQQVTLSCSPISGHRSVSWYQQTPGQGLQFLFEYFSETQRNKGNFPGRFSGRQFSNSRSEMNVSTLELGDSALYLCASSLAGDPYNEQFFGPGTRLTVL.

The table lists this clone with a count of one. V gene TRBV19 combines with J gene TRBJ2-3; 7 nucleotides agree with TRBD1. Looked up from germline, CDR1 is LNHDA and CDR2 is SQIVND (reference sequence). This CDR3 contains 12 residues. J lost 6 bases, V lost 7 bases, and 4 bases had no gene match. CDR3 residues: CASTSGQDTQYF. CDR3 in DNA: TGTGCCAGTACCTCGGGACAGGATACGCAGTATTTT.

This clone was counted between two and nine times. V and J are TRBV4-2 and TRBJ1-2; possible D gene TRBD1, 5 bases. Germline assignment: CDR1 LGHNA and CDR2 YNFKEQ. The V and J ends lost 3 bases and 6 bases respectively, with 17 bases between them. This CDR3 comprises 15 residues. CDR3 loop: CASSHVGGGADGYTF. The CDR3 DNA reads TGTGCCAGCAGCCACGTCGGGGGAGGGGCTGATGGCTACACCTTC.

This chain joins TRBV2 and TRBJ2-3; no firm D call. CDR1 is SNHLY, CDR2 FYNNEI, per germline. The CDR3 loop spans 12 amino acids. V lost 4 bases, J lost 3 bases, and 5 bases lay in between. The CDR3 reads CASSVGTDTQYF. In DNA, the CDR3 is TGTGCCAGCAGTGTTGGAACAGATACGCAGTATTTT.

The rearrangement links TRBV6-1 to TRBJ1-1; D possibly corresponds to TRBD1 (6 bases). The CDR3 is 14 residues long. CDR1 is MNHNS and CDR2 is SASEGT in the germline V gene. Deletions cut 5 bases from V and 3 bases from J, with 13 bases between. In DNA form, the CDR3 reads TGTGCCAGCAGTCTACAGGGTAGGCACACTGAAGCTTTCTTT. This gives the protein CASSLQGRHTEAFF.

The rearrangement joins TRBV30 to TRBJ1-4; D unclear. This CDR3 region has 16 residues. Per germline, CDR1 GTSNPN and CDR2 SVGIG (reference sequence). Trimming took 0 bases from V and 2 from J, leaving 13 bases between them. In DNA form, the CDR3 reads TGTGCCTGGAGTGTATTTATGGACTCGACTAATGAAAAACTGTTTTTT. Encoded protein: CAWSVFMDSTNEKLFF.

The rearrangement joins TRBV5-1 to TRBJ2-1; the D call may be TRBD1 or TRBD2 (5 bases each). The CDR3 is made up of 13 amino acids. The V and J ends lost 6 bases and 5 bases respectively, with 12 bases between them. In germline, CDR1 is SGHRS, CDR2 YFSETQ. The DNA of the CDR3 is TGCGCCAGCAAGGGGACGGATGACAATGAGCAGTTCTTC. The encoded protein is CASKGTDDNEQFF.

The chain carries TRBV4-3 and TRBJ2-1, with 11 bases matching TRBD2. This CDR3 has 19 amino acids. V lost 0 bases, J lost 8 bases, and 15 bases stayed unmatched. Germline V CDR1 and CDR2: LGHNA, YSLEER. CDR3 bases: TGCGCCAGCAGCCAAGATTTAATCCCCCTAGCGGGAGGAGTAGATGAGCAGTTCTTC. It translates to CASSQDLIPLAGGVDEQFF.